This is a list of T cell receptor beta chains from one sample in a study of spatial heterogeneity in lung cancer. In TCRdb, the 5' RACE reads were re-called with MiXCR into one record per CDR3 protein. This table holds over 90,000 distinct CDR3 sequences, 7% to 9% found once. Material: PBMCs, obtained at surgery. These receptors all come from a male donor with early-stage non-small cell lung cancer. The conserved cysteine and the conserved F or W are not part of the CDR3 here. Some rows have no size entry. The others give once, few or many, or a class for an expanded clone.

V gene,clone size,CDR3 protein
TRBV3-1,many,ASSPGEKLF
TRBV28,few,ASSATRAGLSYNEQF
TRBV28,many,ASSLRGTSGIQY
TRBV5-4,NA,AISVGTDDSGANVLT
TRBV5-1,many,ASRTSGTYNEQF
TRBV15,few,ATSRAPGDQETQY
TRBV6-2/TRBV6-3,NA,ASSYEAARGNYGYT
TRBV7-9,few,ASSFGEVDTQY
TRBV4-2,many,ASSQAAGGLGGYT
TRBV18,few,ASSPDRVPYNEQF
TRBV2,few,ASSPEAKQY
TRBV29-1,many,SVEDGDYYGYT
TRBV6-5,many,ASSYSAGQGAYEQY
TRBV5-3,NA,ARSLPTGTHTFKGETQY
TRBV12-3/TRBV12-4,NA,ASSPGTALEETQY
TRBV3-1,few,ASSFPGGSSYEQY
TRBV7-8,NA,ASVSSGRRSEQY
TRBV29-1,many,SVGVAKNIQY
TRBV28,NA,ASLDRRGRRYTDTQY
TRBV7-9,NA,ASSLGTGADTQY
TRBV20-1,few,SACGLAGSYEQY
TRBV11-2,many,ASSFPTGRTGELF
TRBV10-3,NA,AISDREETQY
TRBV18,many,ASSPRHMGQETQY
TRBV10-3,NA,AIRMGQGTDTQY
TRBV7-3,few,ASSLSRNTDTQY
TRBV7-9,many,ASSSQGAQETQY
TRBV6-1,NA,ASSVIQGATQPQH
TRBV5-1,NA,ASKRDRVSYEQY
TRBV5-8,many,ASSLRRTGFMNTEAF
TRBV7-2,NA,ASSSPGTPWQF
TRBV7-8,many,ASSLGEGRHNEQF
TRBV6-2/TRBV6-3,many,ASSYDLYDRSGGASIDTQY
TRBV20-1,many,SARDLATSSYNEQF
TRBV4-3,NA,ASSQGPSGNTDTQY
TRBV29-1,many,SVTNPGGGEQY
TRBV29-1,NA,SVDRGPLWTQY
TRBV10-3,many,AISSDIGKF
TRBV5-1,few,ASSYGTLYGYT
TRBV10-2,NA,ASKPGLAANTQY
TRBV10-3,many,AIGTGGHEQY
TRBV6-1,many,ASSESGNTEAF
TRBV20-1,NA,SAVTSGSTDTQY
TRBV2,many,ASSGSYEQY
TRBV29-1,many,SVLISGSDEQY